A selection of T cell receptor beta chains follows, all from one sample in a study of T cell responses to AZD1222 COVID-19 vaccine. Using immunoSEQ multiplex PCR, the repertoire was profiled, and TCRdb retains in-frame clones only, with some absent. The sample holds tens of thousands of clones, roughly 80% seen once. The sequences come from peripheral blood, collected 28 days after the second AZD1222 dose. The receptors originated from an adult who received the AZD1222 COVID-19 vaccine. Each CDR3 is given with its conserved first and last residue.

cdr3_aa: CASSSGLAGFQETQYF; v_call: TRBV18; j_call: TRBJ2-5
cdr3_aa: CASSEWRGANNEQFF; v_call: TRBV5-1; j_call: TRBJ2-1
cdr3_aa: CASSLEGYGYTF; v_call: TRBV19; j_call: TRBJ1-2
cdr3_aa: CASTRTAGNTIYF; v_call: TRBV19; j_call: TRBJ1-3
cdr3_aa: CASSPRTADPTDTQYF; v_call: TRBV7-9; j_call: TRBJ2-3
cdr3_aa: CASSLYDGRNQPQHF; v_call: TRBV27; j_call: TRBJ1-5
cdr3_aa: CAWSRTQGVTEAFF; v_call: TRBV30; j_call: TRBJ1-1
cdr3_aa: CASSQGPLAGGPGELFF; v_call: TRBV4-2; j_call: TRBJ2-2
cdr3_aa: CSGGQADTQYF; v_call: TRBV29-1; j_call: TRBJ2-3
cdr3_aa: CASSHPLAASTDTQYF; v_call: TRBV4-1; j_call: TRBJ2-3
cdr3_aa: CASTPQAEETQYF; v_call: TRBV7-9; j_call: TRBJ2-5
cdr3_aa: CASSEERGPYEQYF; v_call: TRBV6-2/TRBV6-3; j_call: TRBJ2-7
cdr3_aa: CASSVRADYGYTF; v_call: TRBV19; j_call: TRBJ1-2
cdr3_aa: CASSQSQQGANYGYTF; v_call: TRBV4-2; j_call: TRBJ1-2
cdr3_aa: CASGRDRAGQETQYF; v_call: TRBV6-5; j_call: TRBJ2-5
cdr3_aa: CASSLGWSDGYTF; v_call: TRBV7-8; j_call: TRBJ1-2
cdr3_aa: CASGKATNEKLFF; v_call: TRBV12-3/TRBV12-4; j_call: TRBJ1-4
cdr3_aa: CAIPDERVFSHNEQFF; v_call: TRBV24-1; j_call: TRBJ2-1
cdr3_aa: CASSLAGGLAGNTIYF; v_call: TRBV7-2; j_call: TRBJ1-3
cdr3_aa: CASSPFGQGSNSPLHF; v_call: TRBV2; j_call: TRBJ1-6
cdr3_aa: CASSLWGAGEAFF; v_call: TRBV28; j_call: TRBJ1-1
cdr3_aa: CASSLDLKQGALRSGELFF; v_call: TRBV7-6; j_call: TRBJ2-2
cdr3_aa: CASSSLGRDTEAFF; v_call: TRBV27; j_call: TRBJ1-1
cdr3_aa: CASSLGPGEDYGYTF; v_call: TRBV5-1; j_call: TRBJ1-2
cdr3_aa: CASSQDSAGGSSPLHF; v_call: TRBV4-3; j_call: TRBJ1-6
cdr3_aa: CATSGGLGQPQHF; v_call: TRBV24-1; j_call: TRBJ1-5
cdr3_aa: CATSDLVVAGETDTQYF; v_call: TRBV24-1; j_call: TRBJ2-3
cdr3_aa: CASSQDRRSRGYTF; v_call: TRBV23-1; j_call: TRBJ1-2
cdr3_aa: CASSPGAGAVRETQYF; v_call: TRBV9; j_call: TRBJ2-5
cdr3_aa: CASSFWGGNTIYF; v_call: TRBV5-1; j_call: TRBJ1-3
cdr3_aa: CASSLRHRGNEKLFF; v_call: TRBV27; j_call: TRBJ1-4
cdr3_aa: CASTPGPTDTQYF; v_call: TRBV10-2; j_call: TRBJ2-3
cdr3_aa: CASSLKPGEKLFF; v_call: TRBV5-1; j_call: TRBJ1-4
cdr3_aa: CSVVATDNEQFF; v_call: TRBV29-1; j_call: TRBJ2-1
cdr3_aa: CASSTGQVASVETQYF; v_call: TRBV21-1; j_call: TRBJ2-5
cdr3_aa: CASSRETGGADYGYTF; v_call: TRBV19; j_call: TRBJ1-2
cdr3_aa: CASSLDWDRKSGRTEAFF; v_call: TRBV5-1; j_call: TRBJ1-1
cdr3_aa: CASSKYSGNTIYF; v_call: TRBV13; j_call: TRBJ1-3
cdr3_aa: CASSAHPARGNTGELFF; v_call: TRBV7-2; j_call: TRBJ2-2
cdr3_aa: CASSATGSGTEAFF; v_call: TRBV9; j_call: TRBJ1-1
cdr3_aa: CASSPRGSNQPQHF; v_call: TRBV18; j_call: TRBJ1-5
cdr3_aa: CATSDRIEPGQGGRDTEAFF; v_call: TRBV24-1; j_call: TRBJ1-1
cdr3_aa: CASSLDDRVGEETQYF; v_call: TRBV5-4; j_call: TRBJ2-5
cdr3_aa: CASQPFGQIVSPLHF; v_call: TRBV19; j_call: TRBJ1-6
cdr3_aa: CASSLIGIQETQYF; v_call: TRBV7-2; j_call: TRBJ2-5
cdr3_aa: CASSISGGSGYTF; v_call: TRBV11-1; j_call: TRBJ1-2
cdr3_aa: CASSPRGGGYTF; v_call: TRBV3-1/TRBV3-2; j_call: TRBJ1-2
cdr3_aa: CASSKGRGATNEKLFF; v_call: TRBV5-1; j_call: TRBJ1-4
cdr3_aa: CASSLEATTYEQYF; v_call: TRBV7-8; j_call: TRBJ2-7
cdr3_aa: CASSLTGTSGGTDTQYF; v_call: TRBV5-1; j_call: TRBJ2-3
cdr3_aa: CATRSEGDTQYF; v_call: TRBV27; j_call: TRBJ2-3
cdr3_aa: CATQGPSGIQPQHF; v_call: TRBV28; j_call: TRBJ1-5
cdr3_aa: CASSLRGTSGGRDQETQYF; v_call: TRBV28; j_call: TRBJ2-5